The text below deals with one T cell receptor beta chain. Germline V gene sequence: CDR1 SGHRS, CDR2 YFSETQ. With V trimmed by 4 bases and J by 2 bases, 4 bases remained unmatched. The CDR3 contains 15 residues. Authors' data handling: The assay estimated nucleated cells by amplifying reference gene primers. Profiling relied on immunoSEQ multiplex PCR, and the TCRdb table lists in-frame clones only, not all of them. Clone size and the V and J calls come from that table; the DNA yielded D and trimming. Among about 250,000 clones, 89% were seen once, and the ten largest hold 4% to 5%. This sample stems from a study of blood T cell repertoires in COVID-19. In the study overall: Sources were T cells, B-cell-depleted T cells, or PBMCs; the material itself was cDNA or gDNA.

The clonotype was recovered from a woman aged 40 to 55 who had recovered from COVID-19. The sequenced material came from peripheral blood. The chain links TRBV5-1 to TRBJ1-3; 9 positions agree with TRBD1. CDR3 nucleotides: TGCGCCAGCAGCCCACGGACAGGGGCTGGAAACACCATATATTTT. Translating it yields CASSPRTGAGNTIYF. Variable domain in full (rest from reference TRBV5-1 and TRBJ1-3): KAGVTQTPRYLIKTRGQQVTLSCSPISGHRSVSWYQQTPGQGLQFLFEYFSETQRNKGNFPGRFSGRQFSNSRSEMNVSTLELGDSALYLCASSPRTGAGNTIYFGEGSWLTVV.